This TCR beta chain emerged from a study of cytomegalovirus exposure and HLA in healthy donors. About the study: Of some 400 genotyped donors, more than 65% grouped in the Caucasian-associated ancestry cluster. Whole-study findings and limits: There were a few CMV-associated chains whose specificity for CMV antigens was confirmed in vitro. As was reported, the HLA-A and HLA-B alleles of most subjects were accurately predicted from TCR beta sequences. Listed as cytomegalovirus-associated were 150 to 200 TCR beta chains.

Germline lookup yields CDR1 SGHDT and CDR2 YYEEEE. The ends lost 4 bases at V and 4 bases at J; junction bases unmatched: 8. This CDR3 has 15 amino acids. PCR amplification relied on 60 Vbeta primers (plus 13 Jbeta primers). Libraries were prepared by immunoSEQ multiplex PCR; TCRdb keeps only in-frame clonotypes and omits some of them. The sample includes under 250,000 clones, around 73% of them seen just once. This clone was recorded a few times. The antigen remains unidentified. This TCR derives from a male donor in good health and CMV-seronegative. The material sequenced was PBMCs. This chain connects TRBV5-6 to TRBJ1-5; 7 bases match TRBD1. Written as DNA, the CDR3 is TGTGCCAGCAGCAGAGAACAGGGGTTGAATCAGCCCCAGCATTTT. Protein sequence: CASSREQGLNQPQHF.